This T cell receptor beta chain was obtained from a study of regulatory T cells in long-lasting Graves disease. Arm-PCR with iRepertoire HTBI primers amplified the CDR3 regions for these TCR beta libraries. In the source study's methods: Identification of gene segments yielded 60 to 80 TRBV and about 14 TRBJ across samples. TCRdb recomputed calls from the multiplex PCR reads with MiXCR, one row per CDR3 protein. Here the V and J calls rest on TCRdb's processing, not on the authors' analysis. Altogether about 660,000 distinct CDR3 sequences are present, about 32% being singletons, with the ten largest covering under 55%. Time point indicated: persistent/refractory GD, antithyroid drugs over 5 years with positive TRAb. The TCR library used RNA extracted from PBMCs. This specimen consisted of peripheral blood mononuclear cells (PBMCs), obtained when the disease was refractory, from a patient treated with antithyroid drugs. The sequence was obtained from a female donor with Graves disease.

The CDR3 loop is CASSQDLTGGAGYGYTF. DNA of the CDR3: TGTGCCAGCAGCCAAGACCTGACAGGGGGCGCAGGCTATGGCTACACCTTC. The rearrangement joins TRBV3-1 to TRBJ1-2, with TRBD1 identical over 10 bases. Germline V gene data show CDR1 as LGHDT and CDR2 as YNNKEL (reference sequence). This CDR3 has 17 residues. Trimming cost V 0 bases and J 4 bases; bases outside gene matches: 8. The full variable domain, its missing parts supplied by reference TRBV3-1 and TRBJ1-2, is DTAVSQTPKYLVTQMGNDKSIKCEQNLGHDTMYWYKQDSKKFLKIMFSYNNKELIINETVPNRFSPKSPDKAHLNLHINSLELGDSAVYFCASSQDLTGGAGYGYTFGSGTRLTVV.